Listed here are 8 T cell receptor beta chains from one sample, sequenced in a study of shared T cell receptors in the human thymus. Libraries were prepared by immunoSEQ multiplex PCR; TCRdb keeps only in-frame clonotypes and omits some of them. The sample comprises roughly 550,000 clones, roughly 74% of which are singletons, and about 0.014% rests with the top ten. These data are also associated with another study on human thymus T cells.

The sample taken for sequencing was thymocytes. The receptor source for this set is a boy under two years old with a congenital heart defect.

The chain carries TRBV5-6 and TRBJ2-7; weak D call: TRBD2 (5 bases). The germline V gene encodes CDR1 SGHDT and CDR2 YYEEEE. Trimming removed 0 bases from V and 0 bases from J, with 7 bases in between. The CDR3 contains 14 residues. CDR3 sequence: CASSLGRVSYEQYF. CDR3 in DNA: TGTGCCAGCAGCTTGGGGCGGGTCTCCTACGAGCAGTACTTC.

The CDR3 loop is CASSPRPAGESSYEQYF. CDR3 DNA: TGTGCCAGCAGCCCCAGGCCAGCGGGGGAGAGCTCCTACGAGCAGTACTTC. The chain couples TRBV11-2 to TRBJ2-7, with TRBD2 matching 8 bases. Germline V gene lookup returns CDR1 SGHAT and CDR2 FQNNGV. V lost 5 bases to trimming and J lost 0 bases; unmatched junction nucleotides: 12. The CDR3 sequence is 17 residues long.

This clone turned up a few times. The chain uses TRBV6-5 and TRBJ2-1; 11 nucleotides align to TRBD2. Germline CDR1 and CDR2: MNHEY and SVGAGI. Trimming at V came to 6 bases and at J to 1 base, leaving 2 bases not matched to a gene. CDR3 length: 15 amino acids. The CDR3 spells CASSPSGGSYNEQFF. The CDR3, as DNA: TGTGCCAGCAGCCCTAGCGGGGGGTCCTACAATGAGCAGTTCTTC.

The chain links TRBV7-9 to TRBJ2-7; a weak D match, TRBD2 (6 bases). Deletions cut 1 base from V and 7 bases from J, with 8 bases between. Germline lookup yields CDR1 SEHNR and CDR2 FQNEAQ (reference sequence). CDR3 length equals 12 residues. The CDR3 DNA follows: TGTGCCAGCAGCTTAGTAAGCGGGGAGCAGTACTTC. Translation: CASSLVSGEQYF.

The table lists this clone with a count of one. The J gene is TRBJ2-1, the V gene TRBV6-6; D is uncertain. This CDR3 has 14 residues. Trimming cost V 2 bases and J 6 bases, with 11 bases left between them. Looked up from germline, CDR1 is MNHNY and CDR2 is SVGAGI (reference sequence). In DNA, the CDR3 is TGTGCCAGCAGTTACCCAGGTGGCGCCAATGAGCAGTTCTTC. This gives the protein CASSYPGGANEQFF.

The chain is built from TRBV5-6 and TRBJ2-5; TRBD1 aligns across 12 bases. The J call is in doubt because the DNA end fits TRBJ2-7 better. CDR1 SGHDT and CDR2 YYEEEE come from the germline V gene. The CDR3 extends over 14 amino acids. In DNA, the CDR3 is TGTGCCAGCAGTACGGGACAGGGGGCCCACGAGCAGTACTTC. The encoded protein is CASSTGQGAHEQYF.

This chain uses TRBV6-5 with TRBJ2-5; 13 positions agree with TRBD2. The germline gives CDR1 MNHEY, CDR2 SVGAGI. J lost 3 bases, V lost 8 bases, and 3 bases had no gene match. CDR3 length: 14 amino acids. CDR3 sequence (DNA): TGTGCCAGCGGGGGACTAGCGGGGAAAGAGACCCAGTACTTC. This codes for CASGGLAGKETQYF.

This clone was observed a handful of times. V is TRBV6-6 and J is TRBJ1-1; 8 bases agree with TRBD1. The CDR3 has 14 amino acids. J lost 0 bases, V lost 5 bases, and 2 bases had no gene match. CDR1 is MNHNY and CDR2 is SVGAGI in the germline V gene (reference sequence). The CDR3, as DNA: TGTGCCAGCAGTCCACAGGGGGTGAACACTGAAGCTTTCTTT. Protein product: CASSPQGVNTEAFF.